What follows are 26 T cell receptor beta chains derived from one specimen sequenced in a study of T cells after posttransplantation cyclophosphamide. This table comes from immunoSEQ multiplex PCR, and its TCRdb copy is limited to in-frame clones, with some not included. The profile shows some 61,000 clones, 90% to 95% of them singletons. What was sequenced was PBMCs. Source of these receptors: a woman aged 25 to 45 in good health and a related stem cell transplant donor.

The chain joins TRBV11-3 to TRBJ2-7; 9 positions agree with TRBD2. The CDR3 loop spans 14 amino acids. Germline-derived CDR1 and CDR2 are SGHNT and YENEEA. V was clipped by 5 bases and J by 4 bases; unmatched bases: 6. This CDR3 is CASSNGLANYEQYF. The CDR3 bases are TGTGCCAGCAGCAACGGACTAGCGAATTACGAGCAGTACTTC.

The chain combines TRBV28 with TRBJ1-2; D is perhaps TRBD1 (6 bases). The ends were cut back, 2 bases at V and 4 bases at J, with 17 bases in the middle. Germline CDR1 reads MDHEN; CDR2 reads SYDVKM. CDR3 length: 16 residues. CDR3 residues: CASSLLMRRGLYGYTF. In DNA, the CDR3 is TGTGCCAGCAGTTTACTTATGCGGCGGGGGCTCTATGGCTACACCTTC.

V is TRBV7-2 and J is TRBJ2-3; D is ambiguous. The germline gives CDR1 SGHTA, CDR2 FQGNSA. V was pared by 4 bases and J by 0 bases, with 8 bases between. There are 14 residues in the CDR3. The chain's CDR3 is CASSSPRSTDTQYF. For the CDR3, the DNA is TGTGCCAGCAGCTCGCCCCGTAGCACAGATACGCAGTATTTT.

The CDR3 here is CASSLDRGGGNTIYF. The CDR3 DNA is TGTGCCAGCAGCTTGGACAGGGGGGGTGGAAACACCATATATTTT. The rearrangement links TRBV7-7 to TRBJ1-3; 10 nucleotides agree with TRBD1. Unmatched junction bases numbered 2, after V lost 3 bases and J lost 3 bases. The CDR3 runs 15 residues. The germline CDR1 and CDR2 sequences are SSHAT and FNYEAQ (reference sequence). The variable domain in full, completed from reference TRBV7-7 and TRBJ1-3, reads GAGVSQSPRYKVTKRGQDVTLRCDPISSHATLYWYQQALGQGPEFLTYFNYEAQPDKSGLPSDRFSAERPEGSISTLTIQRTEQRDSAMYRCASSLDRGGGNTIYFGEGSWLTVV.

This sequence joins TRBV18 and TRBJ2-3, with a possible D match to TRBD1 (6 bases). V shed 3 bases and J shed 2 bases, with 21 bases lying between them. Germline V gives CDR1 KGHSH, CDR2 LQKENI. The CDR3 has 18 residues. The CDR3 loop is CASSPEVRGSYFTDTQYF. The CDR3 nucleotides read TGTGCCAGCTCACCGGAAGTGAGGGGGTCCTACTTCACAGATACGCAGTATTTT.

This clone was detected only once. The rearrangement joins TRBV5-6 to TRBJ1-2, with TRBD1 matching over 8 bases. Germline values: CDR1 SGHDT, CDR2 YYEEEE. The CDR3 runs 14 residues. J lost 8 bases, V lost 4 bases, and 10 bases had no gene match. CDR3 in DNA: TGTGCCAGCAGCCCCCAGGGGGCCACGTGGGGCTACACCTTC. It codes for CASSPQGATWGYTF.

The chain uses TRBV4-1 and TRBJ2-2; the D gene is possibly TRBD2 (7 bases). The CDR3 covers 16 residues. The ends were cut back, 0 bases at V and 7 bases at J, with 15 bases in the middle. CDR1 and CDR2 from the germline V gene are MGHRA and YSYEKL. The CDR3 DNA is TGCGCCAGCAGCCAAGATGAGGGGGGGGGCGACGGGGAGCTGTTTTTT. Protein: CASSQDEGGGDGELFF.

The chain carries TRBV29-1 and TRBJ1-1; 10 bases map to TRBD1. The CDR3 length is 14 residues. Germline lookup yields CDR1 SQVTM and CDR2 ANQGSEA. V lost 2 bases, J lost 3 bases, and 3 bases stayed unmatched. The CDR3 sequence is CSVERQGADTEAFF. The CDR3, as DNA: TGCAGCGTTGAACGACAGGGGGCGGACACTGAAGCTTTCTTT.

This clone was detected only once. The chain has TRBV27 and TRBJ2-7, with 7 bases aligning to TRBD1. The CDR3 length is 15 residues. The V and J ends lost 4 bases and 6 bases, in that order; junction bases with no gene match: 12. The V gene's germline CDR1 is MNHEY and CDR2 SMNVEV (reference sequence). In nucleotides, the CDR3 is TGTGCCAGCAGTTCGAAGACATTGGACAGGCGCGAGCAGTACTTC. This codes for CASSSKTLDRREQYF.

The chain carries TRBV7-9 and TRBJ2-2, with 7 positions matching TRBD1. Trimming at V came to 3 bases and at J to 6 bases, leaving 7 bases not matched to a gene. The CDR3 is 15 residues long. CDR1 is SEHNR and CDR2 is FQNEAQ in the germline V gene (reference sequence). The CDR3 DNA reads TGTGCCAGCAGCTTTGGACAGGAGGCCCCCGGGGAGCTGTTTTTT. Translated, it gives CASSFGQEAPGELFF.

This clone came up a few times. This chain joins TRBV4-3 and TRBJ2-7, with D possibly matching TRBD1 (6 bases). The V gene lost 0 bases and the J gene lost 0 bases, with 12 bases spanning the gap. CDR3 length: 16 amino acids. Germline loops: CDR1 LGHNA, CDR2 YSLEER. CDR3 nucleotide sequence: TGCGCCAGCAGCCAAGAATACTGGGACACCTCCTACGAGCAGTACTTC. Protein product: CASSQEYWDTSYEQYF.

The chain has TRBV4-3 and TRBJ1-2, with TRBD1 matching over 8 bases. The CDR3 loop spans 15 amino acids. The germline V gene encodes CDR1 LGHNA and CDR2 YSLEER. V was clipped by 4 bases and J by 5 bases; unmatched bases: 9. This CDR3 is CASSPRQGTSYGYTF. The CDR3 DNA reads TGCGCCAGCAGCCCTCGACAGGGGACATCTTATGGCTACACCTTC.

V and J are TRBV18 and TRBJ1-2, with 7 bases lining up with TRBD1. The CDR3 has 14 residues. Per the germline V gene, CDR1 is KGHSH and CDR2 is LQKENI. V was pared by 2 bases and J by 2 bases, with 2 bases of the junction left unmatched. The CDR3 DNA follows: TGTGCCAGCTCACCAGTGGACAGGAACTATGGCTACACCTTC. It translates to CASSPVDRNYGYTF.

The chain employs TRBV7-8 and TRBJ2-1; TRBD2 aligns across 10 bases. With V trimmed by 6 bases and J by 9 bases, 8 bases remained unmatched. This CDR3 has 14 residues. Germline-derived CDR1 and CDR2 are SGHVS and FQNEAQ. Here the CDR3 DNA reads TGTGCCAGCAGAAAGCGGGGGGGTTATAGTGAGCAGTTCTTC. Translated: CASRKRGGYSEQFF.

This clone occurred once. The genes are TRBV29-1 and TRBJ1-3, with a tentative D call TRBD1 (5 bases). Per germline, CDR1 SQVTM and CDR2 ANQGSEA. The V end lost 7 bases, the J end lost 0 bases, and 16 bases lay between the germline ends. This CDR3 has 15 residues. CDR3 in DNA: TGCAGCGCCGGCCAGGGCTCCCTCTCTGGAAACACCATATATTTT. As protein: CSAGQGSLSGNTIYF.

The rearrangement links TRBV2 to TRBJ2-7; D possibly corresponds to TRBD2 (6 bases). V was pared by 7 bases and J by 3 bases, with 13 bases between. The germline V gene has CDR1 SNHLY and CDR2 FYNNEI. The CDR3 sequence is 13 residues long. The CDR3 protein is CASTGTGDYEQYF. Here the CDR3 DNA reads TGTGCCAGCACGGGGACGGGAGACTACGAGCAGTACTTC.

The V call is TRBV4-1, the J call TRBJ2-3; D could derive from TRBD1 or TRBD2 (5 bases each). CDR3 size: 16 residues. CDR1 is MGHRA, CDR2 YSYEKL, per germline. Trimming took 4 bases from V and 6 from J, leaving 20 bases between them. CDR3: CASSPLRGRFSDTQYF. The DNA of the CDR3 is TGCGCCAGCAGCCCCCTTCGGGGCAGGTTCTCTGATACGCAGTATTTT.

The V call is TRBV5-1, the J call TRBJ2-7; TRBD1 or TRBD2 may be the D gene (6 bases each). Germline V CDR1 and CDR2: SGHRS, YFSETQ. CDR3 length: 14 amino acids. V lost 4 bases to trimming and J lost 4 bases, with 15 bases between them. The CDR3, as DNA: TGCGCCAGCAGCCACCTCACGGGGGCTTACGAGCAGTACTTC. Amino acid sequence: CASSHLTGAYEQYF.

This clone was observed once. The chain is built from TRBV5-1 and TRBJ2-7, with 8 bases aligning to TRBD2. The germline V gene encodes CDR1 SGHRS and CDR2 YFSETQ. V lost 0 bases, J lost 3 bases, and 2 bases stayed unmatched. The CDR3 totals 14 residues. This chain's CDR3 is CASSLAGGGYEQYF. CDR3 in DNA: TGCGCCAGCAGCTTGGCCGGGGGGGGCTACGAGCAGTACTTC.

This clone has a single count. The chain employs TRBV11-2 and TRBJ1-6; possible D gene TRBD1, 6 bases. Trimming cost V 3 bases and J 7 bases, with 13 bases left between them. The CDR3 contains 15 residues. The germline CDR1 and CDR2 sequences are SGHAT and FQNNGV. CDR3 loop: CASSFETGLNSPLHF. The CDR3 bases are TGTGCCAGCAGCTTCGAAACAGGGTTGAATTCACCCCTCCACTTT.

This sequence joins TRBV4-1 and TRBJ1-1; TRBD1 matches 8 bases. Germline V CDR1 and CDR2: MGHRA, YSYEKL. V was clipped by 3 bases and J by 5 bases; unmatched bases: 8. This CDR3 spans 15 amino acids. CDR3 residues: CASSHSGTGGTEAFF. CDR3 DNA: TGCGCCAGCAGCCACTCCGGGACAGGAGGGACTGAAGCTTTCTTT.

The J gene is TRBJ1-3, the V gene TRBV18; 7 nucleotides match TRBD1. After removal of 2 bases from V and 4 bases from J, the junction contained 2 bases not matched to a gene. This CDR3 is 14 amino acids long. CDR1 and CDR2 from the germline V gene are KGHSH and LQKENI. The CDR3 spells CASSPAGQGNTIYF. The CDR3 region has the DNA TGTGCCAGCTCACCAGCGGGACAGGGAAACACCATATATTTT.

This chain links TRBV27 with TRBJ1-2, with TRBD1 as a possible D gene (6 bases). This CDR3 has 16 residues. The V end was cut by 2 bases, the J end by 8 bases, with 21 bases between. The germline V gene encodes CDR1 MNHEY and CDR2 SMNVEV (reference sequence). The CDR3 sequence is CASSLRKGGGQRGYTF. CDR3 nucleotides: TGTGCCAGCAGTTTACGAAAAGGGGGGGGGCAGAGGGGCTACACCTTC.

This chain connects TRBV7-2 to TRBJ2-6, with unresolved D. The CDR3 extends over 16 amino acids. Trimming left V 5 bases short and J 1 base short, with 12 bases between. Germline V gives CDR1 SGHTA, CDR2 FQGNSA. CDR3 sequence (DNA): TGTGCCAGCAGCCTGAGTGGGGTGTCTGGGGCCAACGTCCTGACTTTC. It translates to CASSLSGVSGANVLTF.

The V call is TRBV15, the J call TRBJ1-4; TRBD1 aligns across 8 bases. The germline V gene has CDR1 LNHNV and CDR2 YYDKDF (reference sequence). The V segment lost 4 bases and the J segment 8 bases; nucleotides outside the gene matches: 9. This CDR3 has 15 amino acids. The CDR3 region has the DNA TGTGCCACCAGCAAATGGGACAGGACCGGCGAAAAACTGTTTTTT. It translates to CATSKWDRTGEKLFF. Based on the CDR3 plus reference TRBV15 and TRBJ1-4, the full variable domain is DAMVIQNPRYQVTQFGKPVTLSCSQTLNHNVMYWYQQKSSQAPKLLFHYYDKDFNNEADTPDNFQSRRPNTSFCFLDIRSPGLGDTAMYLCATSKWDRTGEKLFFGSGTQLSVL.

Comment on this clone: Other DNA variants within this sample encode the same CDR3. V gene TRBV7-9 combines with J gene TRBJ1-5, with 9 bases identical to TRBD1. J lost 4 bases, V lost 5 bases, and 6 bases had no gene match. Germline-derived CDR1 and CDR2 are SEHNR and FQNEAQ (reference sequence). The CDR3 consists of 15 residues. In nucleotides, the CDR3 is TGTGCCAGCAGCCTCTCTGGACAGGGGAATCAGCCCCAGCATTTT. Translated, it gives CASSLSGQGNQPQHF.